The clone carrying this TCR delta chain qualifies as medium-sized (0.01 to 0.1%). Its target is not known. The sample holds other DNA sequences that translate to the same CDR3. TCRdb re-analyzed the multiplex PCR reads via CATT. The table has tens of thousands of delta-chain clones, roughly 1.8% seen once. These data originate in a study of γδ T cells in repeated Plasmodium falciparum infection. The overall study: Malaria-naive adults were infected with P. falciparum NF54 four times over roughly 600 days. Each infection was followed by sampling at 21 days, plus baseline and some pre-infection draws.

The CDR3 covers 19 residues. In germline, CDR1 is TSWWSYY, CDR2 QGS. Between the trimmed V and J ends, which lost 3 bases and 0 bases, there was a span of 23 bases. Gammadelta T cells were flow-sorted from PBMC into Vgamma9/Vdelta2+ and Vdelta2-negative populations for bulk analysis. Findings and limits, study-wide: One small rural Malian village, predominantly a single ethnic group, supplied the cohort. Many TCRgamma sequences overlapped between individuals in stable Vgamma9/Vdelta2+ repertoires.

This clonotype was obtained from a pool of human donors (malaria-infected and uninfected, not separated). This chain uses TRDV1 with TRDJ1, with D perhaps matching TRDD2 or TRDD3 (5 bases each). Sequences were obtained from gamma-delta T cells from blood. CDR3 DNA sequence: TGTGCTCTTGGGGACCCAAGTCCCTTCGGGAGGGGGTACACCGATAAACTCATCTTT. Translated: CALGDPSPFGRGYTDKLIF.